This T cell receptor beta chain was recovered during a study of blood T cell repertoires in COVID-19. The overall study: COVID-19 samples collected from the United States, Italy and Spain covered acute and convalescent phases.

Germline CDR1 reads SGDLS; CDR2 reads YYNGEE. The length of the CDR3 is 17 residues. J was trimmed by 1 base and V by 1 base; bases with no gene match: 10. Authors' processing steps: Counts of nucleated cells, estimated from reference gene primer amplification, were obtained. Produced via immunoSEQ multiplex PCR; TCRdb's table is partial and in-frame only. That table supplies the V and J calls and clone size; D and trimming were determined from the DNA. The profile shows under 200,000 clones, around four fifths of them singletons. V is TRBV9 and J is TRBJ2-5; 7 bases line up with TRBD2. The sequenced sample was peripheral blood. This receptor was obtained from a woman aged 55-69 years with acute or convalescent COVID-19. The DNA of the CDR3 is TGTGCCAGCAGCGTATCCGGGGGGACCTGGAGCCAAGAGACCCAGTACTTC. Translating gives CASSVSGGTWSQETQYF.